The 5 T cell receptor beta chains given below trace back to one sample, sequenced in a study of blood T cell repertoires in COVID-19 (dated by TCRdb to between 2020 and 2021). The library was made by the immunoSEQ multiplex PCR assay. This is the immuneACCESS table as TCRdb keeps it, with only in-frame sequences that have V and J called. A part of the clones is gone; compared with another copy, unresolved V genes explain less than half, and the rest is unexplained. This sample lists approximately 320,000 clones; about 91% were detected once. 8% to 9.5% of the sample is taken by the ten largest. The sequencing input was PBMCs or T cells enriched from blood (not recorded which). The source of these receptors is a woman aged 18 to 35 who had recovered from COVID-19.

V is TRBV18 and J is TRBJ1-2; D is uncertain. Trimming took off 1 base at V and 5 bases at J, with 11 bases between the two ends. Germline V gene lookup returns CDR1 KGHSH and CDR2 LQKENI. This CDR3 has 14 residues. For the CDR3, the DNA is TGTGCCAGCTCACCACGGAGCGGTGGTTATGGCTACACCTTC. It is translated as CASSPRSGGYGYTF. The full variable domain, its missing parts supplied by reference TRBV18 and TRBJ1-2, is NAGVMQNPRHLVRRRGQEARLRCSPMKGHSHVYWYRQLPEEGLKFMVYLQKENIIDESGMPKERFSAEFPKEGPSILRIQQVVRGDSAAYFCASSPRSGGYGYTFGSGTRLTVV.

The chain is built from TRBV3-1 (or the pseudogene TRBV3-2) and TRBJ1-4, with 9 bases aligning to TRBD1. Germline V gives CDR1 LGHDT, CDR2 YNNKEL (reference sequence). The V and J ends lost 3 bases and 0 bases, in that order; junction bases with no gene match: 5. The CDR3 is 17 amino acids. CDR3 bases: TGTGCCAGCAGCCAGGACAGGGGTGACTCAACTAATGAAAAACTGTTTTTT. Its translation is CASSQDRGDSTNEKLFF.

The chain is built from TRBV9 and TRBJ2-1; 12 positions agree with TRBD2. The V and J ends lost 4 bases and 6 bases, in that order; junction bases with no gene match: 11. The CDR3 has 17 amino acids. Germline values: CDR1 SGDLS, CDR2 YYNGEE. The CDR3 DNA follows: TGTGCCAGCAGCTCACGACTAGCGGGAGTGACGGGCAATGAGCAGTTCTTC. It yields the protein CASSSRLAGVTGNEQFF.

This clone came up once. J is TRBJ2-2 and V is TRBV11-3; D is unresolved. V gave up 5 bases and J gave up 3 bases, with 7 bases separating them. The CDR3 is 13 residues long. Germline V gives CDR1 SGHNT, CDR2 YENEEA. In nucleotides, the CDR3 is TGTGCCAGCAGCCTACGGGACACCGGGGAGCTGTTTTTT. This sequence encodes CASSLRDTGELFF.

This clone was seen just once. The genes are TRBV7-2 and TRBJ2-3, with TRBD1 identical over 8 bases. This CDR3 has 19 amino acids. CDR1 is SGHTA, CDR2 FQGNSA, per germline. With 5 bases clipped from V and 1 base from J, the junction kept 17 bases outside the gene matches. As DNA, the CDR3 is TGTGCCAGCAGCCCTGAAATCTATTTATTGACAGGGGGCACAGATACGCAGTATTTT. Translated, it gives CASSPEIYLLTGGTDTQYF.